Each of the 20 T cell receptor beta chains below was sequenced from the same sample in a study of T-cell reconstitution after alpha-beta-depleted transplantation in children. Preparation of the TCRbeta library used unique molecular identifiers. TCRdb re-derived calls from the PCR reads in MiXCR, one entry per CDR3 protein. The sample holds 170,000 or so distinct CDR3 sequences, about 6.3% seen once. The sequencing used PBMCs from the stem cell graft donor, collected from the stem cell graft. Receptors originate from a human donor who donated a stem cell graft to a child with Wiskott-Aldrich syndrome.

This clonotype has more than one count but fewer than ten. The V and J genes are TRBV7-9 and TRBJ2-7, with 9 bases aligning to TRBD1. The CDR3 has 15 amino acids. V lost 5 bases, J lost 2 bases, and 7 bases stayed unmatched. Germline V CDR1 and CDR2: SEHNR, FQNEAQ (reference sequence). DNA for the CDR3: TGTGCCAGCAGCCCACAGGGGGCGGCCCCCTACGAGCAGTACTTC. This gives the protein CASSPQGAAPYEQYF.

This clonotype was seen many times. The chain combines TRBV5-1 with TRBJ1-1; 8 bases match TRBD1. The CDR3 is 15 residues long. J was trimmed by 3 bases and V by 4 bases; bases with no gene match: 8. Germline CDR1 SGHRS, CDR2 YFSETQ. The CDR3 sequence is CASSHDRGRYTEAFF. The CDR3 bases are TGCGCCAGCAGCCATGACAGGGGTCGGTACACTGAAGCTTTCTTT.

This clonotype appeared many times. J is TRBJ1-2 and V is TRBV12-3 or TRBV12-4; D not resolved. The CDR3 consists of 13 residues. Trimming shortened V by 6 bases and J by 3 bases, and 11 bases separated the two germline ends. The CDR3 loop is CASRAGSDYGYTF. The CDR3 coding sequence is TGTGCCAGCAGAGCGGGTTCGGACTATGGCTACACCTTC.

This clonotype showed up many times. This rearrangement joins TRBV5-1 to TRBJ1-1; TRBD1 aligns across 8 bases. The CDR3 totals 13 residues. V shed 4 bases, J shed 6 bases, and the junction held 5 bases outside the gene matches. In germline, CDR1 is SGHRS, CDR2 YFSETQ. Written as DNA, the CDR3 is TGCGCCAGCAGCGGCGACAGGGGCGCTGAAGCTTTCTTT. Protein: CASSGDRGAEAFF.

There are many counts of this clonotype. The chain joins TRBV7-2 to TRBJ1-2; D remains unclear. From germline, CDR1 is SGHTA and CDR2 FQGNSA. CDR3 length: 13 residues. The germline V and J ends were trimmed by 0 bases and 5 bases, with 7 bases remaining between them. The CDR3 is CASSLAAQYGYTF. Written as DNA, the CDR3 is TGTGCCAGCAGCTTAGCGGCTCAGTATGGCTACACCTTC.

This clonotype was seen repeatedly, ten times or more. This chain uses TRBV12-3 or TRBV12-4 with TRBJ2-5, with a tentative D call TRBD1 (6 bases). The CDR3 is made up of 13 amino acids. The V and J ends lost 3 bases and 3 bases respectively, with 8 bases between them. CDR3 DNA: TGTGCCAGCAGTTTCGACAGGAAAGAGACCCAGTACTTC. Residues: CASSFDRKETQYF.

The chain is built from TRBV28 and TRBJ1-1; a possible D gene is TRBD1 (5 bases). CDR1 and CDR2 (germline): MDHEN, SYDVKM. V lost 4 bases and J 3 bases, leaving 12 bases between the germline ends. The CDR3 runs 14 residues. CDR3 DNA sequence: TGTGCCAGCAGTTGGCCCCGGGGGGACACTGAAGCTTTCTTT. Translation gives CASSWPRGDTEAFF.

This clonotype was observed many times. The V and J genes are TRBV5-4 and TRBJ2-2; 11 bases match TRBD1. The germline V gene encodes CDR1 SGHNT and CDR2 YYREEE (reference sequence). Germline trimming cut 4 bases from V and 4 bases from J; bases unmatched to any gene: 6. CDR3 size: 16 residues. The CDR3 sequence is CASSTGDRGSTGELFF. The CDR3 nucleotides are TGTGCCAGCAGCACCGGGGACAGGGGGTCCACCGGGGAGCTGTTTTTT.

This clonotype was seen repeatedly, ten times or more. The chain combines TRBV28 with TRBJ2-1; 8 bases are shared with TRBD2. The V segment lost 2 bases and the J segment 4 bases; nucleotides outside the gene matches: 4. The CDR3 spans 15 residues. Germline V gives CDR1 MDHEN, CDR2 SYDVKM. Here the CDR3 reads CASSLRSGGYNEQFF. The CDR3, as DNA: TGTGCCAGCAGTTTACGGAGCGGGGGATACAATGAGCAGTTCTTC.

This clonotype was seen ten or more times. The chain couples TRBV7-2 to TRBJ2-3; TRBD2 agrees at 9 bases. This CDR3 is 14 amino acids long. After removal of 8 bases from V and 1 base from J, the junction contained 4 bases not matched to a gene. Per the germline V gene, CDR1 is SGHTA and CDR2 is FQGNSA. Written as DNA, the CDR3 is TGTGCCAGCGGTAGCGGGGGCCGCACAGATACGCAGTATTTT. Translation gives CASGSGGRTDTQYF.

This clonotype was recorded at least ten times. The chain combines TRBV12-3 or TRBV12-4 with TRBJ2-1; TRBD1 agrees at 7 bases. This CDR3 has 16 amino acids. V trimming: 6 bases; J trimming: 6 bases; junction bases outside the gene matches: 14. Written as DNA, the CDR3 is TGTGCCAGCAGCCGTAACACAGGGGCAGGGGGCAATGAGCAGTTCTTC. Translating gives CASSRNTGAGGNEQFF.

At least ten counts were recorded for this clonotype. This rearrangement joins TRBV20-1 to TRBJ1-4; D is ambiguous. Trimming took 5 bases from V and 12 from J, leaving 13 bases between them. CDR3 length: 11 residues. Germline loops: CDR1 DFQATT, CDR2 SNEGSKA (reference sequence). The CDR3: CSAPKETQLFF. The CDR3 coding sequence is TGCAGTGCTCCGAAAGAGACTCAACTGTTTTTT.

This clonotype was seen at least ten times. The chain has TRBV2 and TRBJ2-7, with D tentatively TRBD1 (6 bases). The ends were cut back, 3 bases at V and 5 bases at J, with 17 bases in the middle. The CDR3 has 15 amino acids. CDR1 and CDR2 (germline): SNHLY, FYNNEI. The CDR3 DNA reads as TGTGCCAGCAGTGACGGTTGGGGGCCTGGCGACGAGCAGTACTTC. This encodes CASSDGWGPGDEQYF.

This clonotype has at least ten counts. This chain connects TRBV6-6 to TRBJ2-7; no definite D call. Germline V gene sequence: CDR1 MNHNY, CDR2 SVGAGI (reference sequence). There are 13 residues in the CDR3. V lost 7 bases, J lost 2 bases, and 12 bases lay in between. In DNA form, the CDR3 reads TGTGCCAGCAACTCTTTTGGGACCTACGAGCAGTACTTC. Protein: CASNSFGTYEQYF.

In this sample, this clonotype turned up many times. The chain joins TRBV10-2 to TRBJ2-5, with 12 bases matching TRBD1. The CDR3 sequence is 16 residues long. The germline CDR1 and CDR2 sequences are WSHSY and SAAADI. The junction had 6 bases not matched to a gene; V was cut back by 3 bases and J by 4 bases. The CDR3 here is CASSEPRDRGRETQYF. Here the CDR3 DNA reads TGCGCCAGCAGTGAACCCCGGGACAGGGGGCGAGAGACCCAGTACTTC.

There are many counts of this clonotype. The chain recombines TRBV20-1 with TRBJ2-1; 11 nucleotides align to TRBD2. The junction had 5 bases not matched to a gene; V was cut back by 2 bases and J by 2 bases. The CDR3 loop spans 16 amino acids. The germline gives CDR1 DFQATT, CDR2 SNEGSKA (reference sequence). The CDR3 reads CSARSRSGRAYNEQFF. The DNA for the CDR3 is TGCAGTGCTAGATCACGTAGCGGGAGGGCCTACAATGAGCAGTTCTTC.

This clonotype was seen many times. The J gene is TRBJ2-5, the V gene TRBV12-3 or TRBV12-4; D unclear. V lost 2 bases and J 4 bases, leaving 8 bases between the germline ends. The CDR3 loop spans 13 amino acids. The CDR3 DNA reads TGTGCCAGCAGTTTACGGTTTCGAGAGACCCAGTACTTC. Protein product: CASSLRFRETQYF.

This clonotype occurred many times. The chain combines TRBV7-8 with TRBJ2-2, with D tentatively TRBD1 or TRBD2 (5 bases each). The germline V gene encodes CDR1 SGHVS and CDR2 FQNEAQ. The V end was cut by 1 base, the J end by 0 bases, with 15 bases between. The CDR3 consists of 18 residues. CDR3 nucleotide sequence: TGTGCCAGCAGCTTAGTTGGTTGGGACGGAGCGAACACCGGGGAGCTGTTTTTT. It yields the protein CASSLVGWDGANTGELFF.

The sample holds many counts of this clonotype. The chain uses TRBV6-2 or TRBV6-3 and TRBJ2-7; TRBD1 matches 7 bases. The junction had 12 bases not matched to a gene; V was cut back by 10 bases and J by 3 bases. This CDR3 is built from 14 residues. In germline, CDR1 is MNHEY, CDR2 SVGEGT. CDR3 DNA sequence: TGTGCCACCTCCAAGCCGACAGGGCACTACGAGCAGTACTTC. Residues: CATSKPTGHYEQYF.

The genes are TRBV25-1 and TRBJ2-7; the D is unclear. Germline V gives CDR1 MGHDK, CDR2 SYGVNS. V was clipped by 2 bases and J by 2 bases, with 7 bases between them. The CDR3 has 13 residues. The CDR3 here is CASSETLTYEQYF. The CDR3, as DNA: TGTGCCAGCAGTGAAACTTTGACCTACGAGCAGTACTTC.